This T cell receptor (beta chain) was identified in a study of regulatory T cells in long-lasting Graves disease. Construction of the TCR beta libraries employed iRepertoire HTBI primers in conjunction with Arm-PCR of CDR3 regions. TCRdb passed the multiplex PCR reads through MiXCR, listing each CDR3 protein once. The sample has about 520,000 distinct CDR3 sequences, around 13% seen once; the top ten hold roughly 8.2%. V was clipped by 3 bases and J by 3 bases; unmatched bases: 2. The CDR3 is 14 residues long. The germline CDR1 and CDR2 sequences are LNHDA and SQIVND (reference sequence). This clonotype was counted at least ten times. The time point is: newly diagnosed GD, antithyroid drugs for less than 3 months. The TCR library was made from RNA that had been extracted from PBMCs in TRIzol. This same sample was also taken into another study, of T cells in Graves' hyperthyroidism and ophthalmopathy.

This clonotype was sampled from a woman aged 25 to 39 with Graves disease. The source material was peripheral blood mononuclear cells (PBMCs), sampled at new diagnosis, from a patient treated with antithyroid drugs. The chain recombines TRBV19 with TRBJ2-7; the match to TRBD2 covers 10 bases. The CDR3 DNA reads TGTGCCAGTAGTATGACTAGCGGGCGCTACGAGCAGTACTTC. This translates into CASSMTSGRYEQYF. Combining the CDR3 with reference TRBV19 and TRBJ2-7 gives the whole variable domain DGGITQSPKYLFRKEGQNVTLSCEQNLNHDAMYWYRQDPGQGLRLIYYSQIVNDFQKGDIAEGYSVSREKKESFPLTVTSAQKNPTAFYLCASSMTSGRYEQYFGPGTRLTVT.